A selection of T cell receptor beta chains follows, all from one sample in a study of cytotoxic CD8 clonotypes in ibrutinib-treated CLL. Sequencing was performed with immunoSEQ multiplex PCR; in TCRdb, only in-frame clones are kept and a portion is missing. The sample has 90,000 to 150,000 clones; about 53% are singletons. The source material was PBMCs, sampled after 24 months of ibrutinib treatment. These receptors were obtained from a human donor with chronic lymphocytic leukemia. Each CDR3 is given without its conserved first and last residue. Each record gives: J gene, V gene, CDR3 protein.

>TRBJ2-5|TRBV9
ASSVGGRDGKETQY
>TRBJ1-1|TRBV25-1
ASSDTGSTNTEAF
>TRBJ2-2|TRBV19
ASSIRTTGELF
>TRBJ1-2|TRBV6-1
ASSEDRDRGYT
>TRBJ2-5|TRBV13
ASSLVGEETQY
>TRBJ2-7|TRBV7-9
ASSLSGSHEQY
>TRBJ1-1|TRBV7-9
ASITPPAEAF
>TRBJ2-2|TRBV28
ASSASPMENTGELF
>TRBJ1-2|TRBV27
ASSPTGDYGYT
>TRBJ2-1|TRBV27
ASSLADGSSYNEQF
>TRBJ2-7|TRBV5-1
ASSTGTGYEQY
>TRBJ2-5|TRBV6-5
ASSGGLTQY
>TRBJ2-4|TRBV7-2
ASSFRGTKNIQY
>TRBJ2-2|TRBV10-1
ASSEFGLSGELF
>TRBJ1-2|TRBV29-1
SVALTASVWNGYT
>TRBJ1-4|TRBV27
ASGRGAMELF
>TRBJ2-6|TRBV6-1
ASRHVNVLT
>TRBJ2-2|TRBV7-9
ASASGLAGAGELF
>TRBJ2-7|TRBV14
ASSQDRVEQY
>TRBJ1-5|TRBV7-2
ASSPGRVGNQPQH
>TRBJ1-5|TRBV2
ASTTGDQPQH
>TRBJ2-7|TRBV11-3
ASSLVSRGFNYEQY
>TRBJ1-6|TRBV6-5
ASRTTGVNSPLH
>TRBJ2-7|TRBV5-1
ASSSMAVDSGEQY
>TRBJ2-2|TRBV10-3
AISPGQGAAGELF
>TRBJ2-1|TRBV29-1
SVPSSGQANEQF
>TRBJ1-2|TRBV5-1
ASSLSNTLNYGYT
>TRBJ2-7|TRBV6-6
ASSRPSGSYEQY
>TRBJ1-2|TRBV18
ASSPGHYGYT
>TRBJ1-1|TRBV18
ASSPMTGATEAF
>TRBJ2-5|TRBV25-1
ASSEYSLGRGSIEY
>TRBJ2-5|TRBV9
ASSVDQGETQY
>TRBJ1-1|TRBV29-1
SVEDSQAF
>TRBJ2-1|TRBV5-6
ASSLEMRDNEQF
>TRBJ1-1|TRBV27
ASSPGRPLNTEAF
>TRBJ2-1|TRBV7-9
ASSFRLSSYNEQF
>TRBJ2-7|TRBV15
ATSRVSGTAFYEQY
>TRBJ2-2|TRBV28
ASRPTGTKNTGELF
>TRBJ1-1|TRBV6-5
ASSYDELNTEAF
>TRBJ2-4|TRBV21-1
ASSKISAGCKGCAKNIQY
>TRBJ1-4|TRBV30
AWTPGHGNEKLF
>TRBJ2-7|TRBV6-5
ASSYGQGAIQQY
>TRBJ2-7|TRBV20-1
SAAWGGEQY
>TRBJ2-3|TRBV27
ASCPSGGVTNTQY
>TRBJ1-4|TRBV10-1
ASSESIPGGKLF
>TRBJ2-3|TRBV7-9
ASSHPSATTRTDTQY